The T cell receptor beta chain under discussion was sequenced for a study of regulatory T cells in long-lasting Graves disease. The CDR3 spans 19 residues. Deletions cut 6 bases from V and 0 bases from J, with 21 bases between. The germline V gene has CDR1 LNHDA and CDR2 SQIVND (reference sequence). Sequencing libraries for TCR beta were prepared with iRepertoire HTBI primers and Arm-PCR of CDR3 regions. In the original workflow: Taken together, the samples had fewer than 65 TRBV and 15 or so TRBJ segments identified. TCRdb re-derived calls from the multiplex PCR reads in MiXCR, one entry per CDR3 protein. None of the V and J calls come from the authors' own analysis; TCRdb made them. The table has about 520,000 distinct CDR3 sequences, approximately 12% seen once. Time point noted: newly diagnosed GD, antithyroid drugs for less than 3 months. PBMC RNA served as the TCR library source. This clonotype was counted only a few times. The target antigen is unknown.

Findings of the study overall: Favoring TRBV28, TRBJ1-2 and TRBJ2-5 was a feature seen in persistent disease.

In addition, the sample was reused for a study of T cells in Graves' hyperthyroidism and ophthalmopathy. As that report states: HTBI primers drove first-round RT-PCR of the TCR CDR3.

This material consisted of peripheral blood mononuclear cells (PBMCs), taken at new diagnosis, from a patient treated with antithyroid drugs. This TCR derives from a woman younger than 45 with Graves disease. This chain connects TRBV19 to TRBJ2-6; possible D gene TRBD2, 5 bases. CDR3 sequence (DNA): TGTGCCAGTAGGCGTAAACTAGTGTCAAGGGTCTCTGGGGCCAACGTCCTGACTTTC. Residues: CASRRKLVSRVSGANVLTF.